Below, 19 T cell receptor beta chains from the same sample are listed, as sequenced in a study of OX40 agonist ivuxolimab in advanced cancers. Assay used: immunoSEQ multiplex PCR; TCRdb lists only in-frame clones, some missing. Here the sample spans fewer than 50,000 clones, more than 80% being singletons. Specimen: CD4+ or CD8+ T cells sorted from blood, collected in a trial of the OX40 agonist ivuxolimab. These receptors were taken from an adult with an advanced solid tumor such as melanoma, head and neck, liver or kidney cancer.

The gene calls are TRBV2 and TRBJ1-1; D is ambiguous. V lost 6 bases to trimming and J lost 0 bases, with 8 bases between them. Germline CDR1 and CDR2: SNHLY and FYNNEI. The CDR3 runs 13 residues. This CDR3 reads CASRIYMNTEAFF. The CDR3 DNA sequence: TGTGCCAGCAGGATATACATGAACACTGAAGCTTTCTTT.

This chain uses TRBV7-2 with TRBJ2-1; D is undetermined. The CDR3 extends over 16 amino acids. Germline CDR1 SGHTA, CDR2 FQGNSA. V was clipped by 1 base and J by 1 base, with 11 bases between them. CDR3 sequence reads: CASSLVQSTSYNEQFF. CDR3 nucleotides: TGTGCCAGCAGCTTAGTACAGTCTACTTCCTACAATGAGCAGTTCTTC.

There are a few counts of this clone. The chain joins TRBV2 to TRBJ1-5; D is uncertain. This CDR3 is built from 13 residues. The germline gives CDR1 SNHLY, CDR2 FYNNEI. The V end lost 7 bases, the J end lost 5 bases, and 12 bases lay between the germline ends. CDR3 sequence: CASMRRVDQPQHF. For the CDR3, the DNA is TGTGCCAGCATGCGAAGGGTGGATCAGCCCCAGCATTTT.

This clone has only a few counts. V gene TRBV5-1 combines with J gene TRBJ1-6; TRBD1 agrees at 9 bases. Germline V gene lookup returns CDR1 SGHRS and CDR2 YFSETQ. V was pared by 4 bases and J by 10 bases, with 9 bases of the junction left unmatched. This CDR3 is built from 15 residues. The CDR3 sequence is CASSPMTGTGSPLHF. The CDR3 bases are TGCGCCAGCAGCCCCATGACAGGGACAGGGTCACCCCTCCACTTT.

DNA of the CDR3: TGTGCCAGCAGCTTTATGGGCCCCCTCTCTGGAAACACCATATATTTT. It specifies CASSFMGPLSGNTIYF. The chain links TRBV5-4 to TRBJ1-3, with D uncertain. This CDR3 contains 16 residues. CDR1 SGHNT and CDR2 YYREEE come from the germline V gene (reference sequence). V shed 2 bases and J shed 0 bases, with 12 bases lying between them. Filled out from reference TRBV5-4 and TRBJ1-3, the complete variable domain reads ETGVTQSPTHLIKTRGQQVTLRCSSQSGHNTVSWYQQALGQGPQFIFQYYREEENGRGNFPPRFSGLQFPNYSSELNVNALELDDSALYLCASSFMGPLSGNTIYFGEGSWLTVV.

V and J are TRBV18 and TRBJ1-2; D perhaps matches TRBD1 (6 bases). CDR3 length equals 16 residues. V lost 3 bases and J 2 bases, leaving 16 bases between the germline ends. Germline V gene data show CDR1 as KGHSH and CDR2 as LQKENI. Here the CDR3 reads CASSPRAPGVNYGYTF. In DNA, the CDR3 is TGTGCCAGCTCACCTAGGGCGCCAGGGGTCAACTATGGCTACACCTTC.

J is TRBJ2-7 and V is TRBV2; D gene ambiguous. The CDR3 contains 16 residues. Trimming shortened V by 4 bases and J by 0 bases, and 16 bases separated the two germline ends. CDR1 and CDR2 (germline): SNHLY, FYNNEI. The CDR3 sequence: CASSGGAESSSYEQYF. The DNA of the CDR3 is TGTGCCAGCAGTGGGGGTGCGGAATCTAGCTCCTACGAGCAGTACTTC.

In nucleotides, the CDR3 is TGTGCCAGCAGTCAGGGACAGGGTGGAGATACGCAGTATTTT. Translating gives CASSQGQGGDTQYF. This chain joins TRBV6-6 and TRBJ2-3, with 9 bases matching TRBD1. Germline V lookup: CDR1 MNHNY, CDR2 SVGAGI (reference sequence). V shed 5 bases, J shed 5 bases, and the junction held 5 bases outside the gene matches. The CDR3 contains 14 residues.

By share, this clone counts as medium-sized. This chain links TRBV2 with TRBJ1-1, with D possibly matching TRBD1 (6 bases). There are 14 residues in the CDR3. Germline V lookup: CDR1 SNHLY, CDR2 FYNNEI. V was trimmed by 8 bases and J by 5 bases, leaving 18 bases between them. CDR3 bases: TGTGCCAGCTTTTCAGGGGAAAGACGAACTGAAGCTTTCTTT. Protein: CASFSGERRTEAFF.

V usage is TRBV4-3 and J usage is TRBJ2-6, with 8 bases matching TRBD2. The CDR3 length is 16 residues. Germline loops: CDR1 LGHNA, CDR2 YSLEER. Germline trimming cut 1 base from V and 4 bases from J; bases unmatched to any gene: 3. The CDR3 region is CASSQVGGDGANVLTF. CDR3 coding DNA: TGCGCCAGCAGCCAAGTCGGGGGGGACGGGGCCAACGTCCTGACTTTC.

This clone came up a few times. V is TRBV15 and J is TRBJ2-7; D not certain. Per the germline V gene, CDR1 is LNHNV and CDR2 is YYDKDF (reference sequence). Trimming pared 0 bases from V and 0 bases from J, leaving 9 bases between. This CDR3 has 15 residues. The CDR3 DNA is TGTGCCACCAGCAGAGATCAAAGTTCCTCCTACGAGCAGTACGTC. Protein sequence: CATSRDQSSSYEQYV.

The count of this clone is one. This sample also contains other DNA sequences that code for the same CDR3. The rearrangement links TRBV7-2 to TRBJ2-7; D is ambiguous. V lost 1 base and J lost 0, with 7 bases in between. CDR1 and CDR2 (germline): SGHTA, FQGNSA. The CDR3 has 14 amino acids. The CDR3 protein is CASSLGRGSYEQYF. The CDR3 coding sequence is TGTGCCAGCAGCTTAGGTCGCGGCTCCTACGAGCAGTACTTC.

V usage is TRBV29-1 and J usage is TRBJ1-4, with 7 bases that match TRBD1. V dropped 4 bases and J dropped 8; count of bases not matched to a gene: 7. There are 13 residues in the CDR3. CDR1 and CDR2 from the germline V gene are SQVTM and ANQGSEA. The CDR3 DNA is TGCAGCGTTGGAGGACAGGTCGGGGAAAAACTGTTTTTT. Its translation is CSVGGQVGEKLFF.

The rearrangement uses TRBV28 and TRBJ1-2, with TRBD1 identical over 7 bases. The junction had 6 bases not matched to a gene; V was cut back by 6 bases and J by 5 bases. The V gene's germline CDR1 is MDHEN and CDR2 SYDVKM. The CDR3 contains 13 residues. DNA for the CDR3: TGTGCCAGCAGGACGACAGGGTGGTATGGCTACACCTTC. It codes for CASRTTGWYGYTF.

CDR3 in DNA: TGCGCCAGCAGCTTGCAGTCGCACAGGGTCTACGAGCAGTACTTC. This sequence encodes CASSLQSHRVYEQYF. The chain employs TRBV5-1 and TRBJ2-5; possibly TRBD1 for D (6 bases). The tail of the sequence fits TRBJ2-7 better, so the J call may be wrong. Germline V CDR1 and CDR2: SGHRS, YFSETQ. The CDR3 consists of 15 residues.

V usage is TRBV5-8 and J usage is TRBJ1-6; D is ambiguous. The length of the CDR3 is 15 residues. The V end was cut by 0 bases, the J end by 8 bases, with 12 bases between. Germline V lookup: CDR1 SGHTS, CDR2 YDEGEE. CDR3 amino acids: CASSLAAGSDSPLHF. The CDR3 DNA is TGTGCCAGCAGCTTGGCCGCAGGCAGTGATTCACCCCTCCACTTT.

V and J are TRBV29-1 and TRBJ2-5, with a tentative D call TRBD2 (5 bases). The V gene's germline CDR1 is SQVTM and CDR2 ANQGSEA. The length of the CDR3 is 16 residues. V shed 7 bases and J shed 0 bases, with 21 bases lying between them. The CDR3: CSAEALGAAYQETQYF. DNA of the CDR3: TGCAGCGCCGAGGCCCTCGGAGCGGCCTACCAAGAGACCCAGTACTTC. Complete variable domain (other parts from reference TRBV29-1 and TRBJ2-5): SAVISQKPSRDICQRGTSLTIQCQVDSQVTMMFWYRQQPGQSLTLIATANQGSEATYESGFVIDKFPISRPNLTFSTLTVSNMSPEDSSIYLCSAEALGAAYQETQYFGPGTRLLVL.

This chain links TRBV5-4 with TRBJ1-2; the D is unclear. V was trimmed by 7 bases and J by 0 bases, leaving 19 bases between them. CDR1 SGHNT and CDR2 YYREEE come from the germline V gene (reference sequence). This CDR3 has 16 amino acids. The CDR3 region has the DNA TGTGCCAGCCGAATTCCGGGCAGCTCCACTAACTATGGCTACACCTTC. Its protein product is CASRIPGSSTNYGYTF.

The chain is built from TRBV7-2 and TRBJ2-7; 9 bases match TRBD2. There are 15 residues in the CDR3. CDR1 and CDR2 from the germline V gene are SGHTA and FQGNSA. The V and J ends lost 5 bases and 2 bases, in that order; junction bases with no gene match: 7. The CDR3 protein is CASSTGTSWTYEQYV. CDR3 DNA: TGTGCCAGCAGCACGGGGACTAGCTGGACCTACGAGCAGTACGTC.